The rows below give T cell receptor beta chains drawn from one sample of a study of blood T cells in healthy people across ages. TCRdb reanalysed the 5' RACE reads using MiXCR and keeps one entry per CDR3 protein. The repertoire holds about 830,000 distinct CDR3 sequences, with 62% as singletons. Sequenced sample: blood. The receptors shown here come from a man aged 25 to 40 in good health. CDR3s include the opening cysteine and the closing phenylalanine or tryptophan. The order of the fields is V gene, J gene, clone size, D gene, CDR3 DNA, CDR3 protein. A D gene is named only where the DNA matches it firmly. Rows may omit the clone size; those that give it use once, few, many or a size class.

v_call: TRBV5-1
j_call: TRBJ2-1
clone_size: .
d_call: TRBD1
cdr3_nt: TGCGCCAGCAGCCCGGGACAGAGCCATGAGCAGTTCTTC
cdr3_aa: CASSPGQSHEQFF

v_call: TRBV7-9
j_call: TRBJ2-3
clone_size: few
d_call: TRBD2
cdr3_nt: TGTGCCAGCAGCCGGCAAAGCGGGGGGGCTGTCTATTCAGATACGCAGTATTTT
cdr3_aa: CASSRQSGGAVYSDTQYF

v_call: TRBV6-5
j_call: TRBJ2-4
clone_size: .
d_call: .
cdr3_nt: TGTGCCAGCAGCGACTTCAAAAACATTCAGTACTTC
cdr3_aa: CASSDFKNIQYF

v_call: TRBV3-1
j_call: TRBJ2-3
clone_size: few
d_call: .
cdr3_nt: TGTGCCAGCAGCCCGGCACGTAGGACCAGGTCAGATACGCAGTATTTT
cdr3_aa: CASSPARRTRSDTQYF

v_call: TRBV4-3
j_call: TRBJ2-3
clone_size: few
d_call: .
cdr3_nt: TGCGCCAGCAGCCAAGGGAGTGGCAGGGTAGGCACAGATACGCAGTATTTT
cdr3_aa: CASSQGSGRVGTDTQYF

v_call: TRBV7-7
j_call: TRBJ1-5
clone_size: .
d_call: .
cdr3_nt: TGTGCTAGCAGCGTCGGACGAGATCAGCCCCAGCATTTT
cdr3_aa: CASSVGRDQPQHF

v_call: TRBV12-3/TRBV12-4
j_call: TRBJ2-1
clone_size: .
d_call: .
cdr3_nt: TGTGCCAGCAGTTGGGGGTTCGGTAAGGGCAATGAGCAGTTCTTC
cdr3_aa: CASSWGFGKGNEQFF

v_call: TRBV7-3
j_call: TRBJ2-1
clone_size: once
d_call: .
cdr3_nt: TGTGCCAGCAGCCAGGGGGGCAGACATGAGCAGTTCTTC
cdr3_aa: CASSQGGRHEQFF

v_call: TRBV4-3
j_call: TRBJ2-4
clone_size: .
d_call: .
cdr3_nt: TGCGCCAGCAGCCAAGGGGGGACCCCCTTAAACATTCAGCACTTC
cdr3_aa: CASSQGGTPLNIQHF

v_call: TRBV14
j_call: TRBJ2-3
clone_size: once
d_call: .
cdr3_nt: TGTGCCAGCAGCCCGCCGACGGGAGTAGGAGATACGCAGTATTTT
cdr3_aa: CASSPPTGVGDTQYF

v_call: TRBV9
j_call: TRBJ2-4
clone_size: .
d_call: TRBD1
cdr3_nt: TGTGCCAGCAGCGCGGGACAGGGAGGCGACATTCAGTACTTC
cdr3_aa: CASSAGQGGDIQYF

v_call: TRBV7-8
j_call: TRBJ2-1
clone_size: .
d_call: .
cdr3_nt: TGTGCCAGCAGCTTAGCTTCATGGGGAGAGACCCAGTTCTTC
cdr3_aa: CASSLASWGETQFF

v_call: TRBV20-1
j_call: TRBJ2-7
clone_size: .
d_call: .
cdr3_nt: TGCAGTGCAAAAGACAGGCGTGTCACCTACGAGCAGTACTTC
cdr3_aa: CSAKDRRVTYEQYF

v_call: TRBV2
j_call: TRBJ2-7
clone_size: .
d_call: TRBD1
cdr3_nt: TGTGCCAGCACCCTTCCGGGACAGGGTAAGAATGAGCAGTACTTC
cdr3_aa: CASTLPGQGKNEQYF

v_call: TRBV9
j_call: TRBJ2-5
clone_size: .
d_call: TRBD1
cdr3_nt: TGTGCCAGCAGCGCTTCCGGGACAGGGGAAGAGACCCAGTACTTC
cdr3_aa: CASSASGTGEETQYF

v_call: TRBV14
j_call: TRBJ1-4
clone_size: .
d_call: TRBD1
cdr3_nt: TGTGCCAGCAGCCAGGAGACGGACAGGGGAGAGGAAAAACTGTTTTTT
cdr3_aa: CASSQETDRGEEKLFF

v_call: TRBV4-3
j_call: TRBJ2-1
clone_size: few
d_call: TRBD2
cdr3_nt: TGCGCCAGCAGCCAGCGGGGGGGCTGGAATGAGCAGTTCTTC
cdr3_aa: CASSQRGGWNEQFF

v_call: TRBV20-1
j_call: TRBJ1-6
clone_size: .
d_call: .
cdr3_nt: TGCCTTACGGGGAAAGCTACGAATTCACCCCTCCACTTT
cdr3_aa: CLTGKATNSPLHF

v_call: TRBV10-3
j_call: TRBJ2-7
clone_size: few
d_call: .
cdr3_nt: TGTGCCATCAGTGATAGGGGTTACGAGCAGTACTTC
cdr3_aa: CAISDRGYEQYF

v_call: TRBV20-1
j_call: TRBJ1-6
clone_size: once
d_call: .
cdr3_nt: TGCAGTGCGGGGCTGGACAGCTATAATTCACCCCTCCACTTT
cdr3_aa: CSAGLDSYNSPLHF

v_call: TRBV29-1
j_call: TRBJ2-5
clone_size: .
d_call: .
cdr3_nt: TGCGGCCATCAAGAGACCCAGTACTTC
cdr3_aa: CGHQETQYF

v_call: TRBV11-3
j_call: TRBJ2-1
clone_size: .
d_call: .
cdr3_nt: TGTGCCAGCAGCTTGGAGGGGGCGAATGAGCAGTTCTTC
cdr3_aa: CASSLEGANEQFF

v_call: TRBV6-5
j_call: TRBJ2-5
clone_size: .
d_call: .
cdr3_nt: TGTGCCAGCAGTTACTCAAGGGGCTCGGAGACCCAGTACTTC
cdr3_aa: CASSYSRGSETQYF

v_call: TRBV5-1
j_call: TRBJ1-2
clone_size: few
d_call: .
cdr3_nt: TGCGCCAGCAGCTCATCAGGGGCAGGGGACTATGGCTACACCTTC
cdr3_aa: CASSSSGAGDYGYTF

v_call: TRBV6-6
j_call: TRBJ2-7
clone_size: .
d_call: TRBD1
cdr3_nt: TGTGCCAGCAGTAAGCCGGGACAGGGGGCTTCCTACGAGCAGTACTTC
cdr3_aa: CASSKPGQGASYEQYF

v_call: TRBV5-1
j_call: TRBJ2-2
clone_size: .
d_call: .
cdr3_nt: TGCGCCAGCAGCTTGGTACACGCCACCGGGGAGCTGTTTTTT
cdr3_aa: CASSLVHATGELFF

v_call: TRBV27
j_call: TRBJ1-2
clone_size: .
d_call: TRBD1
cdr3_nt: TGTGCCAGCAGTTTCTCCGGGACAGGGAATGGCTACACCTTC
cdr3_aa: CASSFSGTGNGYTF

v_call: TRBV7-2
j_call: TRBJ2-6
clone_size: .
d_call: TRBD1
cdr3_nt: TGTGCCAGCAGCTTAAGGTCGGGACAGGGGTCTGGGGCCAACGTCCTGACTTTC
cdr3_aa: CASSLRSGQGSGANVLTF

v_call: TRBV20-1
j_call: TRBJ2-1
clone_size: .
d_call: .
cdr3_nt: TGCAGGGCTAGATGGGTTGAGCAGTTCTTC
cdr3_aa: CRARWVEQFF

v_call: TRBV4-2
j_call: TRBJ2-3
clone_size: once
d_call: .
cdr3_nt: TGTGCCAGAAGCCAAGCGTCGGGGGCGAACACAGATACGCAGTATTTT
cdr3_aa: CARSQASGANTDTQYF

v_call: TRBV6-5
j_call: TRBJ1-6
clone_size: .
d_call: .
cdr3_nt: TGTGCCAGCCAGGAGGGGTATAATGTACCCCTCCACTTT
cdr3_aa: CASQEGYNVPLHF

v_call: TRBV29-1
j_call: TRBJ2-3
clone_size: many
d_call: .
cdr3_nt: TGCAGCGTTGCCCTGAGACTCCCAAGCACAGATACGCAGTATTTT
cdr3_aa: CSVALRLPSTDTQYF

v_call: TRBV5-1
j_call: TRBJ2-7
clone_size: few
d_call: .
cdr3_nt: TGCGCCAGCGGCGTGGACTCGGGGCTCGACGAGCAGTACTTC
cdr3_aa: CASGVDSGLDEQYF

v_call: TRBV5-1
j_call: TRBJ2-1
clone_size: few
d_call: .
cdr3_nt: TGCGCCCTACCTAGAGGCGGGGTAAAATGGAATGAGCAGTTCTTC
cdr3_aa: CALPRGGVKWNEQFF

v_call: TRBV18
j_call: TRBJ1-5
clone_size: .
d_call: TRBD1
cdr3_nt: TGTGCCAGCTCGCCGACAGGGGCAGGGATTCAGCCCCAGCATTTT
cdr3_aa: CASSPTGAGIQPQHF

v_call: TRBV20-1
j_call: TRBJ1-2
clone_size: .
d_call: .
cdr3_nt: TGCAGTGCTAGAGATCAAGACGGCATTAACTATGGCTACACCTTC
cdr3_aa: CSARDQDGINYGYTF

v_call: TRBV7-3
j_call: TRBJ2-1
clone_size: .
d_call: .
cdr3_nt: TGTGCCAGCAGCTTTGGACAGAACCGCCACAATGAGCAGTTCTTC
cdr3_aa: CASSFGQNRHNEQFF

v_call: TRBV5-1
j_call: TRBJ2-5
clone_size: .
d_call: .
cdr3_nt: TGCGCCAGCAGCGACCAAGGGCGTGAGACCCAGTACTTC
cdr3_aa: CASSDQGRETQYF

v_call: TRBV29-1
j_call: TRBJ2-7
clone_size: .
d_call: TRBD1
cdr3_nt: TGCAGCGTTGAAGGAGGAGACAGGGGGAACGAGCAGTACTTC
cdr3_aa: CSVEGGDRGNEQYF

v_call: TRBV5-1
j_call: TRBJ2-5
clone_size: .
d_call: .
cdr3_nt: TGCGCCAGCAGCTTCAGGCCGACAGGCAGAGAGACCCAGTACTTC
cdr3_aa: CASSFRPTGRETQYF

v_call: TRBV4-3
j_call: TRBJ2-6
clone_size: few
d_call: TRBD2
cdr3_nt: TGCGCCAGCAGCCAAGATATAGCGGGGAACTCTGGGGCCAACGTCCTGACTTTC
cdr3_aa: CASSQDIAGNSGANVLTF

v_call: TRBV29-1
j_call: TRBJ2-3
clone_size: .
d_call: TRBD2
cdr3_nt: TGCAGCGTTGAAGGGCCTAGCGGGGTTACAGATACGCAGTATTTT
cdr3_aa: CSVEGPSGVTDTQYF

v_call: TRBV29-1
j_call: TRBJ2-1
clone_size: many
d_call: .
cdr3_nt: TGCAGCGTTGACAGGCAGGCCAATGAGCAGTTCTTC
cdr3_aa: CSVDRQANEQFF

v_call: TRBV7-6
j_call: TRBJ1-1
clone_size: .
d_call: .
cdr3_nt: TGTACCAGCAGCCTAGGACGGTGGAACACTGAAGCTTTCTTT
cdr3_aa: CTSSLGRWNTEAFF

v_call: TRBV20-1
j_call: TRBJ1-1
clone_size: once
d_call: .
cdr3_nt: TGCAGTGCTAGTGACAGGAACACTGAAGCTTTCTTT
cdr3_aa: CSASDRNTEAFF

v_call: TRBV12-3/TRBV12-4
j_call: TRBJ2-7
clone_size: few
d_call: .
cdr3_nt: TGTGCCAGCAGTAATCGCTACGAGCAGTACTTC
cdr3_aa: CASSNRYEQYF

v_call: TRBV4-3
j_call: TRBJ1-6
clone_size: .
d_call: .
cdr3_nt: TGCGCCAGCAGCCAAGATGAGGGAAGGAGGATCACCCTCCACTTT
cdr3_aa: CASSQDEGRRITLHF

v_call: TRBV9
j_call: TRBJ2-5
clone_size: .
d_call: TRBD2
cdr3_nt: TGTGCCAGCAGCGTTTCGTCCGGGACTAGCTTGCCGCGGACCCAGTACTTC
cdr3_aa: CASSVSSGTSLPRTQYF

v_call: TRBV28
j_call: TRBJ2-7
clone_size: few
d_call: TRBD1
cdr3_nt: TGTGCCAGCAGTCCCGAGACAGGGGGGTACGAGCAGTACTTC
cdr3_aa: CASSPETGGYEQYF

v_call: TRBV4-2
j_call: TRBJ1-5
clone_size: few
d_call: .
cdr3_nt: TGTGCCAGCAGCCAAGGGGAAGATCAGCCCCAGCATTTT
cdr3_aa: CASSQGEDQPQHF

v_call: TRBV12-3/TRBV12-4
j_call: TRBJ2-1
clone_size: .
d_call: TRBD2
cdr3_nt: TGTGCCAGCAGAGAACTAGCGGGGGGGTACAATGAGCAGTTCTTC
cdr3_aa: CASRELAGGYNEQFF

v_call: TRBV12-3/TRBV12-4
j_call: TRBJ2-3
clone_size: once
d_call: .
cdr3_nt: TGTGCCAGCAGTGTTGGGGCCCCCGGAGATACGCAGTATTTT
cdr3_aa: CASSVGAPGDTQYF

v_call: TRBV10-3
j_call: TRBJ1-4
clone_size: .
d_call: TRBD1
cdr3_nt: TGTGCCATCACTGACAGGGTGGAAGAAAAACTGTTTTTT
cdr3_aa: CAITDRVEEKLFF

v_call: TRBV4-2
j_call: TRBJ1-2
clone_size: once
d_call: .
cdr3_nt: TGTGCCAGCAGTCCCGCTCAGGGAGACAACTATGGCTACACCTTC
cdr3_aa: CASSPAQGDNYGYTF

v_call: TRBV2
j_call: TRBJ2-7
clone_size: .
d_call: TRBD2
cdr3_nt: TGTGCCAGCAGGGAAGGGACTAGCGGGGGCTACGAGCAGTACTTC
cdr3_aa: CASREGTSGGYEQYF

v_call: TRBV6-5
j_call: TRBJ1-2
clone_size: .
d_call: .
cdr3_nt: TGTGCCAGCAGTTATAAGGGCCTCTATGGCTACACCTTC
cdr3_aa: CASSYKGLYGYTF

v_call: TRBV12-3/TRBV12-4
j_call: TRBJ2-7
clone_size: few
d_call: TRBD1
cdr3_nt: TGTGCCAGCAGACCAACCACAGGGGTCGACGAGCAGTACTTC
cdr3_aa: CASRPTTGVDEQYF

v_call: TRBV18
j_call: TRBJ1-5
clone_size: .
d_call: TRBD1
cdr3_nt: TGCGCCAGCTCTTCCAATACAGGGGTTCTAGATCAGCCCCAGCATTTT
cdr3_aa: CASSSNTGVLDQPQHF